This T cell receptor beta chain was recovered during a study of Graves' ophthalmopathy and Graves' hyperthyroidism. Someone took the PBMCs out of 10 ml of fresh peripheral blood. This clonotype has at least ten counts. Its antigen remains unknown. TCR beta CDR3 regions were amplified from RNA transcripts. RT-PCR was first run with HTBI primers, then multiplex PCR in a second round. TCRdb re-derived calls from the multiplex PCR reads in MiXCR, one entry per CDR3 protein. The data contain hundreds of thousands of distinct CDR3 sequences, 20% to 25% of them singletons. The J segment lost 3 bases and the V segment lost 3 bases, leaving 9 bases of the junction unmatched. Germline CDR1 reads MNHEY; CDR2 reads SMNVEV (reference sequence). There are 16 residues in the CDR3. Findings of the study overall: The model's ophthalmopathy progression predictions had roughly 71% sensitivity and approximately 72% specificity. A model built from 13 signatures distinguished ophthalmopathy from stable hyperthyroidism with roughly 90% sensitivity and about 77% specificity.

This rearrangement joins TRBV27 to TRBJ2-7; TRBD2 matches 9 bases. Source material: peripheral blood. This clonotype was obtained from a woman aged 18-29 years with stable Graves' hyperthyroidism. The CDR3, as DNA: TGTGCCAGCAGTTTCGGCGGGCTAGCGGGACTCTACGAGCAGTACTTC. It codes for CASSFGGLAGLYEQYF.